The 16 T cell receptor beta chains below come from one sample, sequenced in a study of patients and donors after allogeneic stem cell transplantation. TCRdb itself ran the RT-PCR reads through MiXCR, one entry per CDR3 protein. The sample lists over 150,000 distinct CDR3 sequences; about 30% were seen once. What was sequenced was blood, either unsorted or a sorted T cell fraction (not recorded which). The receptor source for this set is a human donor who was either an allogeneic HSCT recipient or a stem cell or donor lymphocyte infusion donor (not recorded which). It is not recorded whose cells these are; they may come from a transplant donor.

The rearrangement links TRBV5-1 to TRBJ2-3; 9 bases are shared with TRBD2. The CDR3 length is 16 residues. The trim removed 1 base at V and 2 bases at J, leaving 5 bases unmatched. Germline-derived CDR1 and CDR2 are SGHRS and YFSETQ. The DNA of the CDR3 is TGCGCCAGCAGCTTGCCTTGGACTAGCGACACAGATACGCAGTATTTT. Its translation is CASSLPWTSDTDTQYF.

The chain employs TRBV19 and TRBJ2-1; D unresolved. This CDR3 is built from 12 residues. Germline assignment: CDR1 LNHDA and CDR2 SQIVND (reference sequence). V shed 5 bases and J shed 8 bases, with 10 bases lying between them. CDR3 amino acids: CASSSRVDEQFF. DNA for the CDR3: TGTGCCAGTAGTTCTCGCGTAGATGAGCAGTTCTTC. Drawing the rest from reference TRBV19 and TRBJ2-1, the complete variable domain is DGGITQSPKYLFRKEGQNVTLSCEQNLNHDAMYWYRQDPGQGLRLIYYSQIVNDFQKGDIAEGYSVSREKKESFPLTVTSAQKNPTAFYLCASSSRVDEQFFGPGTRLTVL.

With regard to this clonotype: Relative to the germline gene, one junction end is altered; a read error may explain this. V is TRBV5-6 and J is TRBJ2-7, with TRBD2 matching over 9 bases. This CDR3 has 12 amino acids. The germline CDR1 and CDR2 sequences are SGHDT and YYEEEE. CDR3 DNA sequence: TGTGCCAGCAGCTTTAGACTAGCGGTCTTGGACTTC. This encodes CASSFRLAVLDF.

This clonotype was seen more than once but under ten times. This chain links TRBV28 with TRBJ2-7; 8 nucleotides agree with TRBD1. Trimming took 7 bases from V and 3 from J; bases not matched to a gene: 14. The germline V gene has CDR1 MDHEN and CDR2 SYDVKM. This CDR3 spans 16 amino acids. CDR3 sequence: CASTPFGQGLIYEQYF. The CDR3 nucleotides are TGTGCCAGCACCCCCTTCGGACAGGGATTAATCTACGAGCAGTACTTC.

The gene calls are TRBV20-1 and TRBJ2-3; D uncertain. The CDR3 is 12 residues long. Trimming pared 2 bases from V and 2 bases from J, leaving 5 bases between. CDR1 is DFQATT, CDR2 SNEGSKA, per germline (reference sequence). CDR3: CSARSTTDTQYF. The CDR3 DNA follows: TGCAGTGCTAGATCAACCACAGATACGCAGTATTTT.

There are a few counts of this clonotype. J is TRBJ1-4 and V is TRBV6-5; possible D gene TRBD1, 6 bases. This CDR3 is 15 amino acids long. Trimming shortened V by 8 bases and J by 6 bases, and 19 bases separated the two germline ends. Germline CDR1 reads MNHEY; CDR2 reads SVGAGI. The CDR3 protein is CASRPSGAPDEKLFF. The CDR3 nucleotides read TGTGCCAGCCGGCCCTCAGGGGCCCCTGATGAAAAACTGTTTTTT.

In its sample, this clonotype was seen many times. The chain combines TRBV20-1 with TRBJ1-2, with 7 positions matching TRBD1. In germline, CDR1 is DFQATT, CDR2 SNEGSKA (reference sequence). The CDR3 has 16 residues. The V and J ends lost 0 bases and 8 bases, in that order; junction bases with no gene match: 15. CDR3 amino acids: CSARDLLPGGPGGYTF. CDR3 DNA: TGCAGTGCTAGAGATCTTCTCCCAGGGGGGCCGGGCGGCTACACCTTC.

In its sample, this clonotype was seen once. The conserved final phenylalanine or tryptophan is absent from the CDR3, which likely points to a read error. CDR3 protein: CASSQLAESTDTQYL. The CDR3 nucleotides read TGCGCCAGCAGCCAACTAGCGGAGAGCACAGATACGCAGTATTTG. The chain is built from TRBV4-3 and TRBJ2-3; TRBD2 agrees at 7 bases. The CDR3 covers 15 residues. The V gene end was trimmed by 2 bases and the J gene end by 0 bases; junction bases not matched to a gene: 2. From germline, CDR1 is LGHNA and CDR2 YSLEER.

This sequence joins TRBV20-1 and TRBJ2-7, with D perhaps TRBD2 (6 bases). The germline V gene has CDR1 DFQATT and CDR2 SNEGSKA (reference sequence). The CDR3 runs to 13 residues. Trimming removed 1 base at V and 5 bases at J, with 12 bases between. DNA for the CDR3: TGCAGTGCTAGAGTAGGGAGGATCCACGAGCAGTACTTC. It yields the protein CSARVGRIHEQYF.

The chain joins TRBV27 to TRBJ2-2; D remains ambiguous. From germline, CDR1 is MNHEY and CDR2 SMNVEV (reference sequence). The CDR3 runs to 16 residues. The germline V and J ends were trimmed by 0 bases and 6 bases, with 14 bases remaining between them. The CDR3 DNA follows: TGTGCCAGCAGTTTATCACCCCACCTTTGGGCCGGGGAGCTGTTTTTT. It is translated as CASSLSPHLWAGELFF.

J is TRBJ2-7 and V is TRBV30; 10 nucleotides align to TRBD1. Trimming took 6 bases from V and 3 from J; bases not matched to a gene: 5. The V gene's germline CDR1 is GTSNPN and CDR2 SVGIG (reference sequence). The CDR3 length is 13 residues. The DNA for the CDR3 is TGTGCCTGCTCCGGGACAGGGGTCTACGAGCAGTACTTC. The encoded protein is CACSGTGVYEQYF.

This clonotype turned up a few times. The genes are TRBV12-3 or TRBV12-4 and TRBJ1-2; possible D gene TRBD1, 5 bases. The CDR3 runs to 16 residues. The V and J ends lost 5 bases and 1 base respectively, with 17 bases between them. The CDR3 sequence: CASSLGERLLNYGYTF. In DNA form, the CDR3 reads TGTGCCAGCAGTCTAGGGGAGAGGTTACTTAACTATGGCTACACCTTC.

This clonotype has just a few counts. The V and J genes are TRBV3-1 and TRBJ2-5; 15 bases are a match to TRBD2. Germline CDR1 reads LGHDT; CDR2 reads YNNKEL (reference sequence). This CDR3 comprises 15 residues. Trimming at V came to 5 bases and at J to 6 bases, leaving 4 bases not matched to a gene. Here the CDR3 reads CASSGLAGGRKTQYF. The DNA of the CDR3 is TGTGCCAGCAGCGGACTAGCGGGAGGGAGGAAGACCCAGTACTTC.

This clonotype has just one count. The J gene is TRBJ1-4, the V gene TRBV18; no firm D call. CDR3 length: 14 residues. CDR1 and CDR2 (germline): KGHSH, LQKENI. Trimming took off 0 bases at V and 4 bases at J, with 6 bases between the two ends. This CDR3 is CASSPPRGNEKLFF. The CDR3 region has the DNA TGTGCCAGCTCACCACCGCGGGGTAATGAAAAACTGTTTTTT.

The chain carries TRBV4-3 and TRBJ2-1; 12 nucleotides match TRBD2. With V trimmed by 5 bases and J by 5 bases, 7 bases remained unmatched. Germline V CDR1 and CDR2: LGHNA, YSLEER. This CDR3 contains 16 residues. This CDR3 reads CASSSIRTSGDNEQFF. The CDR3 DNA is TGCGCCAGCAGCTCCATCAGGACTAGCGGGGACAATGAGCAGTTCTTC.

CDR3 residues: CASSYIGSAGELFF. CDR3 in DNA: TGTGCCAGCAGTTACATCGGTAGCGCCGGGGAGCTGTTTTTT. The chain couples TRBV6-2 or TRBV6-3 to TRBJ2-2; D possibly corresponds to TRBD2 (5 bases). V was clipped by 2 bases and J by 6 bases, with 10 bases between them. The germline CDR1 and CDR2 sequences are MNHEY and SVGEGT. The CDR3 extends over 14 amino acids.